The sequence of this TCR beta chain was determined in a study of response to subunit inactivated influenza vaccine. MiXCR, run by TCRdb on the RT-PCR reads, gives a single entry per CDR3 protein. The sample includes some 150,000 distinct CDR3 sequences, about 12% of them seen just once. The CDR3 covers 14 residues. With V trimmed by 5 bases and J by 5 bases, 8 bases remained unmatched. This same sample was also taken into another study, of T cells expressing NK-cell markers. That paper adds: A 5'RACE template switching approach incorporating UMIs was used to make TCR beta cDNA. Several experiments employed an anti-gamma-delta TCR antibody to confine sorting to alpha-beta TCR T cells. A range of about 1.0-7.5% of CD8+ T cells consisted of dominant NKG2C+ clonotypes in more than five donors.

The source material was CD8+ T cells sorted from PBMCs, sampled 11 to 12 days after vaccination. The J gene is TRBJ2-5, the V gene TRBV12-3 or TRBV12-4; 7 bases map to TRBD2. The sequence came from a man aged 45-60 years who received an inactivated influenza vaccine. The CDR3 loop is CASSGPGGGETQYF. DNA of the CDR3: TGTGCCAGCAGTGGCCCAGGCGGGGGTGAGACCCAGTACTTC.